The rows below give T cell receptor beta chains drawn from one sample of a study of PD-L1 blockade in urothelial cancer. The repertoire was sequenced with immunoSEQ multiplex PCR; TCRdb's copy has only in-frame clones and lacks some. The table shows about 76,000 clones, with around four fifths occurring only once. This sample comprised PBMCs, obtained around atezolizumab (anti-PD-L1) treatment. These receptors were taken from a man in his 70s with urothelial cancer. Both conserved end residues are part of each CDR3. Not all rows give a size; the values are once, few, many and, for expanded clones, a class.

TRBV10-2	-	TRBJ2-7	CATQWGVPYEQYF
TRBV10-1	-	TRBJ2-7	CAISGQGPYEQYF
TRBV19	-	TRBJ1-2	CASSIGDRGRGYTF
TRBV5-4	few	TRBJ2-5	CASSLATSRGETQYF
TRBV23-1	-	TRBJ2-3	CASSQPRDSPSTDTQYF
TRBV10-3	once	TRBJ1-5	CAISETPGPLNQPQHF
TRBV2	-	TRBJ2-3	CASKPSTDTQYF
TRBV11-3	-	TRBJ2-7	CASSLVRNLYYEQYF
TRBV7-8	-	TRBJ2-5	CASSATQDRAGKETQYF
TRBV29-1	-	TRBJ2-5	CSVVGGEETQYF
TRBV27	-	TRBJ1-1	CASSLRGAFGTEAFF
TRBV5-1	-	TRBJ2-1	CASSPLAGVGQFF
TRBV6-6	-	TRBJ2-7	CASSPTGSGRYEQYF
TRBV10-1	few	TRBJ2-1	CATPVNEQFF
TRBV5-1	once	TRBJ2-7	CASSSSPLTGSGEQYF
TRBV4-1	-	TRBJ2-5	CASSQDRVGTQYF
TRBV21-1	-	TRBJ1-2	CASSNGGQGDGYTF
TRBV11-2	-	TRBJ2-5	CASSFSSQETQYF
TRBV2	-	TRBJ2-5	CASREEQETQYF
TRBV5-1	-	TRBJ2-3	CASSPGLAGGGVITDTQYF
TRBV6-5	-	TRBJ2-1	CASSYGQVYNEQFF
TRBV4-2	few	TRBJ2-1	CASSPYSGRASEQFF
TRBV7-2	-	TRBJ2-2	CASSLPGGTGELFF
TRBV10-2	-	TRBJ2-7	CASSGGQGLSYEQYF
TRBV6-4	-	TRBJ2-3	CASGQGSGVADTQYF
TRBV7-2	-	TRBJ2-1	CASSLELGSGRPGEQFF